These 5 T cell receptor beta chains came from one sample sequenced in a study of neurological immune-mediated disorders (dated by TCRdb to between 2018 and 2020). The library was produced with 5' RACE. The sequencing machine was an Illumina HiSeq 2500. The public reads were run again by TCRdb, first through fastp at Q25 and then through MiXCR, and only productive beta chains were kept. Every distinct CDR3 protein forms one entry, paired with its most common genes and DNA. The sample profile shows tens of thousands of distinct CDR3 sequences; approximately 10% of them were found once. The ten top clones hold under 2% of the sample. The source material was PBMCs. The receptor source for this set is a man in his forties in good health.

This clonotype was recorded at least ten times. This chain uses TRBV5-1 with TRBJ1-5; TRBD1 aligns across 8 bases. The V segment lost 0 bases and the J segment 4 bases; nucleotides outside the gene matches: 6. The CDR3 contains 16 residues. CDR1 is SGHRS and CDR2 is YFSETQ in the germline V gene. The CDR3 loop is CASSLEPQGANQPQHF. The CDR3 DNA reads TGCGCCAGCAGCTTGGAACCCCAGGGGGCGAATCAGCCCCAGCATTTT.

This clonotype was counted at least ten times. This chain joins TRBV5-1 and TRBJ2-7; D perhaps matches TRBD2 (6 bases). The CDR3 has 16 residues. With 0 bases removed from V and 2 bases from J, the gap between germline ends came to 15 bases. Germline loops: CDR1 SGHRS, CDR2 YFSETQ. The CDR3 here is CASSLEMGLSAYEQYF. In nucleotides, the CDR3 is TGCGCCAGCAGCTTGGAAATGGGACTCTCCGCCTACGAGCAGTACTTC.

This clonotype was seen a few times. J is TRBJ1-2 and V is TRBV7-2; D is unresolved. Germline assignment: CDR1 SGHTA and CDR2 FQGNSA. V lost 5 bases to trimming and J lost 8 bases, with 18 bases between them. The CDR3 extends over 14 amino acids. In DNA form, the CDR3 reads TGTGCCAGCAGCCTCTCAGGCCCCGTTGGGGGCTACACCTTC. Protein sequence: CASSLSGPVGGYTF.

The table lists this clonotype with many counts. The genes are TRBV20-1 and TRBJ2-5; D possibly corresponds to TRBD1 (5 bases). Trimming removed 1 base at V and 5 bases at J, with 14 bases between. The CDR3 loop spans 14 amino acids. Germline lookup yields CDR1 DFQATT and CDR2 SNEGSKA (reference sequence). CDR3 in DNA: TGCAGTGCTAGAGTACCGGCTTCAGGGGAGACCCAGTACTTC. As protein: CSARVPASGETQYF.

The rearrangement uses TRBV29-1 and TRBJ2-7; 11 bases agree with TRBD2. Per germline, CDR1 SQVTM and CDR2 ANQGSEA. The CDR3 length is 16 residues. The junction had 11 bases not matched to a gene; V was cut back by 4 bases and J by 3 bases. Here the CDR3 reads CSVAIVSGRVDYEQYF. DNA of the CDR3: TGCAGCGTTGCGATCGTTAGCGGGAGGGTCGACTACGAGCAGTACTTC.